Listed here are 8 T cell receptor beta chains from one sample, sequenced in a study of shared clonotypes between healthy human individuals. Generated by immunoSEQ multiplex PCR, the TCRdb table keeps only in-frame clones and is missing some. The sample lists 300,000 to 400,000 clones, about 74% seen once, with 10% in the top ten. The sequenced sample was memory CD4+ T cells sorted from blood. The subset denotes: CD45RA-negative fraction. Receptors were obtained from a man aged 30-40 years in good health.

This chain links TRBV5-6 with TRBJ2-5, with D perhaps TRBD1 (6 bases). The V end was cut by 4 bases, the J end by 4 bases, with 14 bases between. Per germline, CDR1 SGHDT and CDR2 YYEEEE. This CDR3 comprises 14 residues. CDR3 protein: CASSPWTAPETQYF. In nucleotides, the CDR3 is TGTGCCAGCAGCCCCTGGACAGCGCCAGAGACCCAGTACTTC.

The CDR3 DNA is TGTGCCAGTCGACAGGGGGCGGGAGGCTACACCTTC. Encoded protein: CASRQGAGGYTF. The chain combines TRBV28 with TRBJ1-2; 10 bases map to TRBD1. The CDR3 length is 12 residues. Germline V gene sequence: CDR1 MDHEN, CDR2 SYDVKM. Trimming removed 9 bases from V and 8 bases from J; junction bases left unmatched: 6.

The chain joins TRBV27 to TRBJ2-7; 7 positions agree with TRBD1. Looked up from germline, CDR1 is MNHEY and CDR2 is SMNVEV (reference sequence). The V and J ends lost 6 bases and 0 bases, in that order; junction bases with no gene match: 8. The CDR3 runs 15 residues. CDR3 nucleotides: TGTGCCAGCAGGGCGGACAGGACCTTCTCCTACGAGCAGTACTTC. Its protein product is CASRADRTFSYEQYF.

The V and J genes are TRBV10-3 and TRBJ2-1, with D unclear. Looked up from germline, CDR1 is ENHRY and CDR2 is SYGVKD. V shed 0 bases and J shed 0 bases, with 12 bases lying between them. The CDR3 runs to 17 residues. The CDR3 sequence is CAISESKRLSSYNEQFF. DNA for the CDR3: TGTGCCATCAGTGAGTCAAAGCGCTTAAGCTCCTACAATGAGCAGTTCTTC.

The chain links TRBV11-2 to TRBJ2-7; D remains ambiguous. Trimming removed 0 bases at V and 4 bases at J, with 1 base between. Germline V gives CDR1 SGHAT, CDR2 FQNNGV. This CDR3 spans 11 amino acids. CDR3 in DNA: TGTGCCAGCAGCTTAGAGTACGAGCAGTACTTC. Translated: CASSLEYEQYF.

This chain joins TRBV27 and TRBJ2-7, with 13 bases fitting TRBD2. This CDR3 region has 14 residues. Losses at the gene ends were 6 bases for V and 6 bases for J; bases not matched to a gene: 5. Germline loops: CDR1 MNHEY, CDR2 SMNVEV (reference sequence). The CDR3 DNA reads as TGTGCCAGCAGGGGACTAGCGGGAAGTCGCGAGCAGTACTTC. This sequence encodes CASRGLAGSREQYF.

The chain recombines TRBV15 with TRBJ2-7; 7 bases are a match to TRBD1. Germline V gives CDR1 LNHNV, CDR2 YYDKDF (reference sequence). With V trimmed by 4 bases and J by 5 bases, 14 bases remained unmatched. The CDR3 loop spans 16 amino acids. CDR3: CATSKLLPGQSDEQYF. The CDR3 region has the DNA TGTGCCACCAGCAAACTCTTACCGGGACAGTCCGACGAGCAGTACTTC.

The table lists this clone with many counts. The chain uses TRBV7-8 and TRBJ2-2; a weak D match, TRBD2 (6 bases). Germline assignment: CDR1 SGHVS and CDR2 FQNEAQ. The V and J ends lost 3 bases and 5 bases respectively, with 25 bases between them. The CDR3 extends over 19 amino acids. CDR3 DNA sequence: TGTGCCAGCAGCTTGGAGGGACGGGCTAGAGGTTGGGGGACCGGGGAGCTGTTTTTT. Translating gives CASSLEGRARGWGTGELFF. The complete variable domain, with remaining parts taken from reference TRBV7-8 and TRBJ2-2, reads GAGVSQSPRYKVAKRGQDVALRCDPISGHVSLFWYQQALGQGPEFLTYFQNEAQLDKSGLPSDRFFAERPEGSVSTLKIQRTQQEDSAVYLCASSLEGRARGWGTGELFFGEGSRLTVL.